These T cell receptor beta chains were read from a single sample in a study of post-analysis software for immune sequencing data. TCRdb independently ran MiXCR on the PCR reads; one entry per CDR3 protein. The data show some 260,000 distinct CDR3 sequences, roughly a third seen once. Sequencing used blood. These receptors all come from a girl between 10 and 17 years old with multiple sclerosis. Each CDR3 is given with its conserved first and last residue. Each record gives: J gene, D gene, clone size, CDR3 length, V gene, CDR3 protein, CDR3 DNA. D genes are given only for firm matches. Where a row states a size, it is once, few, many or the class of an expanded clone; other rows omit it.

>TRBJ2-1|-|few|13|TRBV28
CASSFGGVDEQFF
TGTGCCAGCAGTTTCGGAGGGGTGGATGAGCAGTTCTTC
>TRBJ2-1|-|many|12|TRBV20-1
CSAQRLELEQFF
TGCAGTGCTCAAAGACTCGAACTTGAGCAGTTCTTC
>TRBJ1-5|-|few|15|TRBV9
CASSVVGAPNQPQHF
TGTGCCAGCAGCGTAGTAGGGGCTCCGAATCAGCCCCAGCATTTT
>TRBJ1-4|-|many|16|TRBV6-1
CASSDAGSATNEKLFF
TGTGCCAGCAGTGATGCGGGCAGTGCAACTAATGAAAAACTGTTTTTT
>TRBJ1-2|-|-|14|TRBV20-1
CSAQGLGENYGYTF
TGCAGTGCTCAAGGGCTCGGAGAAAACTATGGCTACACCTTC
>TRBJ1-2|TRBD1|few|13|TRBV30
CASDRLSIYGYTF
TGTGCCTCGGACAGGCTCTCGATCTATGGCTACACCTTC
>TRBJ2-2|TRBD1|-|13|TRBV29-1
CSVRQGSTGELFF
TGCAGCGTTAGACAGGGAAGCACCGGGGAGCTGTTTTTT
>TRBJ2-5|TRBD2|-|18|TRBV7-2
CASSSSLSIAGGVETQYF
TGTGCCAGCAGCTCTTCCCTGTCGATAGCGGGGGGGGTAGAGACCCAGTACTTC
>TRBJ1-5|-|-|14|TRBV27
CASRDRDSNQPQHF
TGTGCCAGCAGGGACAGAGATAGCAATCAGCCCCAGCATTTT
>TRBJ2-6|-|many|14|TRBV7-2
CASRGAPGANVLTF
TGTGCCAGCAGGGGGGCGCCCGGGGCCAACGTCCTGACTTTC
>TRBJ2-1|TRBD2|-|18|TRBV5-1
CASGLGGTEGLAGNEQFF
TGCGCCAGCGGCTTGGGAGGGACCGAGGGACTGGCGGGCAATGAGCAGTTCTTC